This T cell receptor beta chain was found in a study of regulatory T cells in long-lasting Graves disease. Turning to the study itself: Newly diagnosed Graves' patients took antithyroid drugs under 3 months. Regarding the study as a whole: Favoring TRBV28, TRBJ1-2 and TRBJ2-5 was a feature seen in persistent disease.

Deletions cut 7 bases from V and 4 bases from J, with 17 bases between. This CDR3 contains 14 residues. Looked up from germline, CDR1 is MNHNS and CDR2 is SASEGT. This clonotype was picked up one time. Its cognate antigen is unknown. The authors built TCR beta libraries using iRepertoire HTBI primers and Arm-PCR of CDR3 regions. MiXCR was run by TCRdb on the multiplex PCR reads, yielding one entry per CDR3 protein. The sample has 400,000 to 500,000 distinct CDR3 sequences, approximately 16% seen once. Time point denoted: newly diagnosed GD, antithyroid drugs for less than 3 months. Scientists built the TCR library using RNA that was extracted from PBMCs. This sample also appeared in a second study, on T cells in Graves' hyperthyroidism and ophthalmopathy. As that study records: The authors' 13 V-J model separated ophthalmopathy from stable hyperthyroidism.

The receptor comes from a young woman with Graves disease. This sequence joins TRBV6-1 and TRBJ2-7, with D possibly TRBD2 on 6 matching bases. Sample: peripheral blood mononuclear cells (PBMCs), taken at new diagnosis, from a patient treated with antithyroid drugs. The CDR3 bases are TGTGCCAGCAATGACCCGGGACTGAAATACGAGCAGTACTTC. This encodes CASNDPGLKYEQYF.